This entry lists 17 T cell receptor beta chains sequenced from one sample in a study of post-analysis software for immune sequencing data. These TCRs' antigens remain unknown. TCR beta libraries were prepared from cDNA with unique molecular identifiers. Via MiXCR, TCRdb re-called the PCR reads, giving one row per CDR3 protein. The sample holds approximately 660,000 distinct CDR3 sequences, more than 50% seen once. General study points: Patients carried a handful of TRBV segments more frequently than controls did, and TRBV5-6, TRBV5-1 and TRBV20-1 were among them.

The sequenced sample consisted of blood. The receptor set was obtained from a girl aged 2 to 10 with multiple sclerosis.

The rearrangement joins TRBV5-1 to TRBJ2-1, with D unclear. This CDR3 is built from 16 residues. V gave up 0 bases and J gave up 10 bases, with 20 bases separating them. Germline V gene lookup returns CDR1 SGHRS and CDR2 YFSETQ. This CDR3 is CASSLASAYRAREQFF. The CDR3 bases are TGCGCCAGCAGCTTGGCCTCCGCCTACCGGGCGAGGGAGCAGTTCTTC.

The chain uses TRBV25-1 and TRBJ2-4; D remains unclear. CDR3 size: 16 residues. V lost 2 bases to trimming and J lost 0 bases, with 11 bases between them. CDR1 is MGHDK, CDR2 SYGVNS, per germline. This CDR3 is CASSEGPSGAKNIQYF. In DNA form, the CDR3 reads TGTGCCAGCAGTGAAGGCCCTTCAGGAGCCAAAAACATTCAGTACTTC. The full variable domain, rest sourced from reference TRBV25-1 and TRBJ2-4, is EADIYQTPRYLVIGTGKKITLECSQTMGHDKMYWYQQDPGMELHLIHYSYGVNSTEKGDLSSESTVSRIRTEHFPLTLESARPSHTSQYLCASSEGPSGAKNIQYFGAGTRLSVL.

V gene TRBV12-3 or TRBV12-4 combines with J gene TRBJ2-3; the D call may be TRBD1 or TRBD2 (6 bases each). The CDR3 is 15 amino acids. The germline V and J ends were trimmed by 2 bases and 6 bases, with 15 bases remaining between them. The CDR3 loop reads CASSLRGAGGDTQYF. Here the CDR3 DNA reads TGTGCCAGCAGTTTAAGGGGGGCTGGGGGGGATACGCAGTATTTT.

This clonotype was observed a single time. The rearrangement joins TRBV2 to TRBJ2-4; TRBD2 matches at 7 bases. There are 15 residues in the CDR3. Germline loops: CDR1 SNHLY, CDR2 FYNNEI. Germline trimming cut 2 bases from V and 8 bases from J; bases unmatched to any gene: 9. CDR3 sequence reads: CASSESGGLSHIQYF. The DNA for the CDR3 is TGTGCCAGCAGTGAATCGGGGGGTCTCTCCCACATTCAGTACTTC.

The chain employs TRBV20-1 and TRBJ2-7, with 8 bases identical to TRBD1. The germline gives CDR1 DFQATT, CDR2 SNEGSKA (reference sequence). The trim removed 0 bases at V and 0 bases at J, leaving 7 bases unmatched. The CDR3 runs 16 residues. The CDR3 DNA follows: TGCAGTGCTAGAGATGGGCGACAGGGGCCCTCCTACGAGCAGTACTTC. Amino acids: CSARDGRQGPSYEQYF.

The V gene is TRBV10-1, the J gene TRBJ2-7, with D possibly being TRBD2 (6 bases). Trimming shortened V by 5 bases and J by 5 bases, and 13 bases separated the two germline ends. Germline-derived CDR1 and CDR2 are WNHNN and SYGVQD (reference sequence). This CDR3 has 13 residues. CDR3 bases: TGCGCCAGCAGTAACCGACTAGAGGACGAGCAGTACTTC. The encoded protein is CASSNRLEDEQYF.

The CDR3, as DNA: TGTGCCAGCACCCTAGAGGGGGCATGGAAGACCCAGTACTTC. Its protein is CASTLEGAWKTQYF. The chain links TRBV7-2 to TRBJ2-5; 7 bases are a match to TRBD1. CDR3 length: 14 residues. Germline CDR1 reads SGHTA; CDR2 reads FQGNSA. V lost 7 bases to trimming and J lost 6 bases; unmatched junction nucleotides: 11.

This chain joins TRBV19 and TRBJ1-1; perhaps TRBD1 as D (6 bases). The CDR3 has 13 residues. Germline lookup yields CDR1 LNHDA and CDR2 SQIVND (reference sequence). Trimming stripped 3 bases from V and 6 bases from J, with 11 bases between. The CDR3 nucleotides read TGTGCCAGTAGTATCGGACAGAGGGCTGAAGCTTTCTTT. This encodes CASSIGQRAEAFF.

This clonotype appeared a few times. The DNA for the CDR3 is TGCGCCAGCAGCCAGGGTGGGGGGTACTCAGCGGGGGATGAGCAGTTCTTC. Protein: CASSQGGGYSAGDEQFF. The chain employs TRBV4-1 and TRBJ2-1; 8 bases line up with TRBD2. The CDR3 loop spans 17 amino acids. Germline V gene sequence: CDR1 MGHRA, CDR2 YSYEKL. Unmatched junction bases numbered 15, after V lost 3 bases and J lost 8 bases.

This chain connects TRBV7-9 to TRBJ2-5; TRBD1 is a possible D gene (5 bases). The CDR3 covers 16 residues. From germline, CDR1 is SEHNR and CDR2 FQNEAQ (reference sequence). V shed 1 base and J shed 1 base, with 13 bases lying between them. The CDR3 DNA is TGTGCCAGCAGCTTAGGCCCTACAGGATTCCAAGAGACCCAGTACTTC. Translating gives CASSLGPTGFQETQYF.

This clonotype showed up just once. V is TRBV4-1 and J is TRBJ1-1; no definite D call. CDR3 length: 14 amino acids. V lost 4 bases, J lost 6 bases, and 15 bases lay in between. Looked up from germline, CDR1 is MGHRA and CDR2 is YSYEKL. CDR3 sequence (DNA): TGCGCCAGCAGCCCCTCCGCGGGTAGGTCTGAAGCTTTCTTT. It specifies CASSPSAGRSEAFF.

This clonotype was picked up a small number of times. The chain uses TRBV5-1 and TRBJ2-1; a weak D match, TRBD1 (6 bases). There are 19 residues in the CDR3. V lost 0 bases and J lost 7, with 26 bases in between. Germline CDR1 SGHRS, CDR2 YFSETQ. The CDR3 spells CASSLALGVAQGTGNEQFF. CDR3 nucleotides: TGCGCCAGCAGCTTGGCCCTAGGGGTTGCGCAGGGGACGGGGAATGAGCAGTTCTTC.

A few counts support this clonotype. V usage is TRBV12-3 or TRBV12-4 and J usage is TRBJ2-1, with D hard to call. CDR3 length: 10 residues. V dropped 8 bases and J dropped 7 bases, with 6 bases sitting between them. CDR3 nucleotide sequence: TGTGCCAGCGCGTATAATGAGCAGTTCTTC. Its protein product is CASAYNEQFF.

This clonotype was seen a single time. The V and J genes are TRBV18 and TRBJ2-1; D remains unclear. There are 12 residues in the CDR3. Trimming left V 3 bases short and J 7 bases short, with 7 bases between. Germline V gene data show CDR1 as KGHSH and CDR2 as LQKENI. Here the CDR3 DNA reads TGTGCCAGCTCACCTTGGGAAAATGAGCAGTTCTTC. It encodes CASSPWENEQFF.

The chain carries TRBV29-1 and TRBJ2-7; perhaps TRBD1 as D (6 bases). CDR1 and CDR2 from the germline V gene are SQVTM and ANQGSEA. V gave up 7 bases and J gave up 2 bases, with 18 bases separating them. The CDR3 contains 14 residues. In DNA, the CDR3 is TGCAGCGCCGGGTGGGGGCTTGGTGCCTACGAGCAGTACTTC. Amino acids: CSAGWGLGAYEQYF.

CDR3 protein: CASSLVGRVSSYEQYF. CDR3 nucleotide sequence: TGTGCCAGCAGCTTGGTCGGCAGGGTGAGCTCCTACGAGCAGTACTTC. The chain has TRBV5-6 and TRBJ2-7; TRBD1 might be the D (5 bases). The CDR3 sequence is 16 residues long. Trimming took off 0 bases at V and 0 bases at J, with 13 bases between the two ends. Germline V gives CDR1 SGHDT, CDR2 YYEEEE.

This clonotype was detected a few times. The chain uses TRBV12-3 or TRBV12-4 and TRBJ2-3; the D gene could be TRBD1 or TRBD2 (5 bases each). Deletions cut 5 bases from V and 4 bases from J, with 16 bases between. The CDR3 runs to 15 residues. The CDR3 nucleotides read TGTGCCAGCAGTCCCGGGACCTTCTTGGCAGATACGCAGTATTTT. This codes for CASSPGTFLADTQYF.